One sample yielded the 20 T cell receptor beta chains listed below, sequenced in a study of CD8 T cells in Susac syndrome. An amount of RNA that ranged from roughly 0.45 to 1 ug was reverse transcribed with random hexamers. MiXCR, run by TCRdb on the immunoSEQ multiplex PCR reads, gives a single entry per CDR3 protein. The data contain about 73,000 distinct CDR3 sequences, less than 95% of them singletons. The sample was CD8+ T cells from PBMCs. Receptors originate from a human donor with multiple sclerosis.

This chain connects TRBV15 to TRBJ2-7; TRBD1 matches at 9 bases. CDR1 LNHNV and CDR2 YYDKDF come from the germline V gene (reference sequence). V lost 7 bases and J lost 5; bases outside the gene matches: 9. The CDR3 covers 14 residues. The CDR3 here is CATKRQGEIHEQYF. CDR3 in DNA: TGTGCCACCAAACGACAGGGGGAAATACACGAGCAGTACTTC.

This chain joins TRBV7-9 and TRBJ2-5, with 10 bases that match TRBD1. Germline V gives CDR1 SEHNR, CDR2 FQNEAQ (reference sequence). J was trimmed by 5 bases and V by 5 bases; bases with no gene match: 5. The length of the CDR3 is 14 residues. The CDR3 sequence is CASSETGGVETQYF. CDR3 nucleotide sequence: TGTGCCAGCAGCGAGACAGGGGGCGTTGAGACCCAGTACTTC.

V gene TRBV19 combines with J gene TRBJ2-3; unclear D gene. Trimming removed 0 bases from V and 8 bases from J, with 9 bases in between. Germline CDR1 is LNHDA and CDR2 is SQIVND (reference sequence). The CDR3 totals 13 residues. The CDR3 DNA follows: TGTGCCAGTAGTATAGATCGGATAGGTACGCAGTATTTT. It is translated as CASSIDRIGTQYF. Combining the CDR3 with reference TRBV19 and TRBJ2-3 gives the whole variable domain DGGITQSPKYLFRKEGQNVTLSCEQNLNHDAMYWYRQDPGQGLRLIYYSQIVNDFQKGDIAEGYSVSREKKESFPLTVTSAQKNPTAFYLCASSIDRIGTQYFGPGTRLTVL.

As regards this clonotype: At one boundary the junction diverges from the germline segment, which might be a read error. J is TRBJ1-2 and V is TRBV30; 7 bases fit TRBD1. This CDR3 region has 14 residues. Germline V gene lookup returns CDR1 GTSNPN and CDR2 SVGIG (reference sequence). CDR3 bases: TGTGCCTGGCGCCTCGGGACAGCTAACAATGGCTACACCTTC. Protein: CAWRLGTANNGYTF.

The V gene is TRBV7-9, the J gene TRBJ1-1; possible D gene TRBD1, 6 bases. This CDR3 region has 15 residues. Between the trimmed V and J ends, which lost 5 bases and 4 bases, there was a span of 17 bases. Germline loops: CDR1 SEHNR, CDR2 FQNEAQ (reference sequence). CDR3 sequence reads: CASSPDPGQRTEAFF. The CDR3 region has the DNA TGTGCCAGCAGCCCAGACCCCGGACAGCGCACTGAAGCTTTCTTT.

The V gene is TRBV19, the J gene TRBJ1-2, with TRBD1 matching over 7 bases. With 7 bases clipped from V and 7 bases from J, the junction kept 6 bases outside the gene matches. Looked up from germline, CDR1 is LNHDA and CDR2 is SQIVND (reference sequence). This CDR3 spans 12 amino acids. The CDR3 DNA reads as TGTGCCAGTAAGGAGGGGGCTGCTGGCTACACCTTC. The encoded protein is CASKEGAAGYTF.

The gene calls are TRBV7-2 and TRBJ1-2; maybe TRBD1 (6 bases). The ends were cut back, 5 bases at V and 10 bases at J, with 14 bases in the middle. Germline V lookup: CDR1 SGHTA, CDR2 FQGNSA. This CDR3 spans 12 amino acids. The CDR3 nucleotides read TGTGCCAGCAGCCTGGGGGCAGAGTACTACACCTTC. Its protein product is CASSLGAEYYTF.

V gene TRBV7-9 combines with J gene TRBJ1-4; a possible D gene is TRBD1 (5 bases). V shed 2 bases and J shed 8 bases, with 12 bases lying between them. CDR1 is SEHNR, CDR2 FQNEAQ, per germline (reference sequence). The CDR3 covers 14 residues. CDR3 sequence (DNA): TGTGCCAGCAGCTTATCAGGGATATTCGAAAAACTGTTTTTT. Protein: CASSLSGIFEKLFF.

The gene calls are TRBV6-2 or TRBV6-3 and TRBJ2-7, with D tentatively TRBD1 (6 bases). Germline assignment: CDR1 MNHEY and CDR2 SVGEGT. Trimming took 7 bases from V and 5 from J, leaving 15 bases between them. The CDR3 is 13 amino acids. CDR3 sequence (DNA): TGTGCCAGCACCACGTCCCCAGGGGACGAGCAGTACTTC. Translating gives CASTTSPGDEQYF.

The V and J genes are TRBV7-9 and TRBJ2-7; D might be TRBD1 (6 bases). Germline V gives CDR1 SEHNR, CDR2 FQNEAQ (reference sequence). This CDR3 region has 15 residues. V was cut by 4 bases and J by 3 bases, with 16 bases left in between. The DNA of the CDR3 is TGTGCCAGCAGCTCGCCCCGGGACACCTACTACGAGCAGTACTTC. Translating it yields CASSSPRDTYYEQYF.

J is TRBJ1-3 and V is TRBV6-6; weak D call: TRBD1 (5 bases). Per germline, CDR1 MNHNY and CDR2 SVGAGI (reference sequence). V dropped 0 bases and J dropped 4 bases, with 13 bases sitting between them. The CDR3 covers 16 residues. The CDR3 DNA is TGTGCCAGCAGTTACTCGAGAGGGGCGAGGGGAAACACCATATATTTT. Translation: CASSYSRGARGNTIYF.

The chain employs TRBV4-3 and TRBJ1-4; D is possibly TRBD1 (5 bases). Germline values: CDR1 LGHNA, CDR2 YSLEER. The CDR3 covers 17 residues. Trimming took 0 bases from V and 7 from J, leaving 18 bases between them. The CDR3 DNA sequence: TGCGCCAGCAGCCAAGATTCCTACAGGTTGTCGAGTGAAAAACTGTTTTTT. This gives the protein CASSQDSYRLSSEKLFF.

V is TRBV7-9 and J is TRBJ2-2; D not certain. Germline CDR1 and CDR2: SEHNR and FQNEAQ (reference sequence). Trimming stripped 6 bases from V and 3 bases from J, with 8 bases between. This CDR3 region has 13 residues. This chain's CDR3 is CASRGRDTGELFF. In DNA, the CDR3 is TGTGCCAGCAGGGGAAGGGACACCGGGGAGCTGTTTTTT.

The genes are TRBV7-3 and TRBJ1-1; the D gene is possibly TRBD1 (5 bases). Between the trimmed V and J ends, which lost 1 base and 1 base, there was a span of 10 bases. CDR1 and CDR2 from the germline V gene are SGHTA and FQGTGA. The CDR3 extends over 15 amino acids. In DNA form, the CDR3 reads TGTGCCAGCAGCTTAAGTCCGGGACCGAACACTGAAGCTTTCTTT. Translated: CASSLSPGPNTEAFF.

The genes are TRBV28 and TRBJ2-5; TRBD1 matches at 9 bases. The junction had 12 bases not matched to a gene; V was cut back by 5 bases and J by 5 bases. Germline V CDR1 and CDR2: MDHEN, SYDVKM. The CDR3 covers 16 residues. The CDR3 nucleotides are TGTGCCAGCAGTCGCGCCTACGGACAGGGGTTGGAGACCCAGTACTTC. Protein product: CASSRAYGQGLETQYF.

A few counts support this clonotype. This chain links TRBV13 with TRBJ2-5; D is possibly TRBD2 (6 bases). Trimming pared 4 bases from V and 1 base from J, leaving 13 bases between. CDR1 is PRHDT, CDR2 FYEKMQ, per germline (reference sequence). This CDR3 region has 15 residues. The CDR3 reads CASSSRAGSQETQYF. DNA of the CDR3: TGTGCCAGCAGCTCGCGTGCGGGGAGCCAAGAGACCCAGTACTTC.

CDR3 sequence reads: CASSQLTDTQYF. DNA for the CDR3: TGTGCCAGCAGTCAACTCACAGATACGCAGTATTTT. The gene calls are TRBV6-2 or TRBV6-3 and TRBJ2-3, with D uncertain. The length of the CDR3 is 12 residues. CDR1 is MNHEY, CDR2 SVGEGT, per germline. V gave up 5 bases and J gave up 2 bases, with 5 bases separating them.

The CDR3 sequence is CSVEDPKDGNEKLFF. As DNA, the CDR3 is TGCAGCGTTGAAGATCCGAAGGACGGGAATGAAAAACTGTTTTTT. J is TRBJ1-4 and V is TRBV29-1; D gene uncertain. Trimming left V 0 bases short and J 5 bases short, with 13 bases between. This CDR3 region has 15 residues. CDR1 and CDR2 from the germline V gene are SQVTM and ANQGSEA.

The rearrangement joins TRBV4-3 to TRBJ2-7; D is unresolved. V lost 1 base and J 6 bases, leaving 13 bases between the germline ends. This CDR3 has 14 residues. The germline V gene encodes CDR1 LGHNA and CDR2 YSLEER. The CDR3 protein is CASSQGGTVREQYF. Here the CDR3 DNA reads TGCGCCAGCAGCCAAGGGGGAACCGTTCGCGAGCAGTACTTC.

The chain joins TRBV15 to TRBJ2-6; D unclear. The germline V gene has CDR1 LNHNV and CDR2 YYDKDF (reference sequence). This CDR3 spans 17 amino acids. Trimming pared 1 base from V and 1 base from J, leaving 11 bases between. The CDR3 here is CATSRGHAGSGANVLTF. Written as DNA, the CDR3 is TGTGCCACCAGCAGAGGCCATGCCGGGTCTGGGGCCAACGTCCTGACTTTC. Full variable domain (outside the CDR3, taken from reference TRBV15 and TRBJ2-6): DAMVIQNPRYQVTQFGKPVTLSCSQTLNHNVMYWYQQKSSQAPKLLFHYYDKDFNNEADTPDNFQSRRPNTSFCFLDIRSPGLGDTAMYLCATSRGHAGSGANVLTFGAGSRLTVL.